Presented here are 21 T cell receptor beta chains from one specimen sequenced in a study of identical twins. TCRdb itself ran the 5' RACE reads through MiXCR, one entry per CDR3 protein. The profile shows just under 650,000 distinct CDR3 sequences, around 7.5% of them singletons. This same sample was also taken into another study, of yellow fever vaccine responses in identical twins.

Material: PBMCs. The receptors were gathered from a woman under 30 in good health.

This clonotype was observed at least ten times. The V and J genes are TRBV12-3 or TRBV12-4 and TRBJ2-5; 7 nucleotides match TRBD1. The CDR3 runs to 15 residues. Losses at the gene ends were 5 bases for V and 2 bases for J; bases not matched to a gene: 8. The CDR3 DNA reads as TGTGCCAGCAGTAACGAGGGGGCTTCTCAAGAGACCCAGTACTTC. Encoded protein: CASSNEGASQETQYF.

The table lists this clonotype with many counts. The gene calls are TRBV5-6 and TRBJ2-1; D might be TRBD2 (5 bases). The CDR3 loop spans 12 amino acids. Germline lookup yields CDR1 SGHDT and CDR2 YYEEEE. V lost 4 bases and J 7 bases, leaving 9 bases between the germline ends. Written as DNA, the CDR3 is TGTGCCAGCAGCACCACTAGAAATGAGCAGTTCTTC. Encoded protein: CASSTTRNEQFF.

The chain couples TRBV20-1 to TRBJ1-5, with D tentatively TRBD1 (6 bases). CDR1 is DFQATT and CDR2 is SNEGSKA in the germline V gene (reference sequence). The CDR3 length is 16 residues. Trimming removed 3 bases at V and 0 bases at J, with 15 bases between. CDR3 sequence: CSARTPTGDSNQPQHF. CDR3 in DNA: TGCAGTGCTAGGACCCCGACAGGAGATAGCAATCAGCCCCAGCATTTT.

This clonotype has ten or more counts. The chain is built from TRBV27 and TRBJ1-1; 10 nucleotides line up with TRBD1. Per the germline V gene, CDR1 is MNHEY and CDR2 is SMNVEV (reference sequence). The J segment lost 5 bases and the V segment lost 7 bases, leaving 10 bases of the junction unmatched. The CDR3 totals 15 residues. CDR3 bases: TGTGCCAGCAACCGAAGACAGGGGGCTGGGACTGAAGCTTTCTTT. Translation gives CASNRRQGAGTEAFF.

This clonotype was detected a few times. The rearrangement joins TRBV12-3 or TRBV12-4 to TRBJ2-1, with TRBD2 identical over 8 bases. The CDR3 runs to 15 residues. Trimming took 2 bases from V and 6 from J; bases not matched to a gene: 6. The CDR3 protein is CASSLNGGGSNEQFF. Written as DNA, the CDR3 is TGTGCCAGCAGTTTAAACGGGGGGGGAAGCAATGAGCAGTTCTTC.

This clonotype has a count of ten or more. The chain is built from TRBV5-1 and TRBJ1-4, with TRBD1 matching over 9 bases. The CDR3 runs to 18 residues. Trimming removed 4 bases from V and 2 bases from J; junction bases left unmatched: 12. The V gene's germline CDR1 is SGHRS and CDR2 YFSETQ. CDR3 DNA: TGCGCCAGCAGCCAAGAGGGACAGGGAGTGCGGACTAATGAAAAACTGTTTTTT. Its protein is CASSQEGQGVRTNEKLFF.

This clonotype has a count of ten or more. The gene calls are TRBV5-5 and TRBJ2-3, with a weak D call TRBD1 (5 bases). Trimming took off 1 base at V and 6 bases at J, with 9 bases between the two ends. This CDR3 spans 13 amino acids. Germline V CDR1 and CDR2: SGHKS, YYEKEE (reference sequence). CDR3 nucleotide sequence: TGTGCCAGCAGCTTGTCAGGGCCGGATACGCAGTATTTT. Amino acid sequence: CASSLSGPDTQYF.

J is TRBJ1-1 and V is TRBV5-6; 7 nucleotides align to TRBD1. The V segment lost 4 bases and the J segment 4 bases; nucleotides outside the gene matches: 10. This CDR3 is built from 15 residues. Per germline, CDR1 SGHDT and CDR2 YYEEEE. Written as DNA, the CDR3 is TGTGCCAGCAGCCTAACCAGCACAGGGGTCACTGAAGCTTTCTTT. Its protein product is CASSLTSTGVTEAFF.

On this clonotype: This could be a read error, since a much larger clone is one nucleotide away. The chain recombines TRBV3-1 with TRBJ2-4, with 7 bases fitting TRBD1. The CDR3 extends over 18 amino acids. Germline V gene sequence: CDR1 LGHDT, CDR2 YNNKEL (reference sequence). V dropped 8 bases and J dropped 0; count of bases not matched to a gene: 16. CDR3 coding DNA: TGTGCCAGCTGTTTAGAGGGCTCGACAGGGCAAGCCAAAAACATTCAGTACTTC. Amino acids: CASCLEGSTGQAKNIQYF.

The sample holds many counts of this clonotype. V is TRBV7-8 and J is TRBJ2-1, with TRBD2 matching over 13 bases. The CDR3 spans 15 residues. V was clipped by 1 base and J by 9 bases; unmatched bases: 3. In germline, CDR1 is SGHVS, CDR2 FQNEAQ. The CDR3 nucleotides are TGTGCCAGCAGCTTAGGGACTAGCGGGAGTGGTGAGCAGTTCTTC. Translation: CASSLGTSGSGEQFF.

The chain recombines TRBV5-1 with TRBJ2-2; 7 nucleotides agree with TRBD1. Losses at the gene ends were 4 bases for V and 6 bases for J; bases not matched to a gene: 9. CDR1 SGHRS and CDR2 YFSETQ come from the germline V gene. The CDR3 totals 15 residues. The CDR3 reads CASSPHEGAAGELFF. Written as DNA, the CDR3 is TGCGCCAGCAGCCCCCACGAGGGGGCTGCCGGGGAGCTGTTTTTT.

CDR3 in amino acids: CASSLALLAGVTDTQYF. The CDR3 DNA sequence: TGTGCCAGCAGTTTAGCGCTTCTAGCGGGGGTAACAGATACGCAGTATTTT. The chain is built from TRBV12-3 or TRBV12-4 and TRBJ2-3; TRBD2 agrees at 10 bases. The CDR3 spans 17 residues. The J segment lost 3 bases and the V segment lost 0 bases, leaving 6 bases of the junction unmatched.

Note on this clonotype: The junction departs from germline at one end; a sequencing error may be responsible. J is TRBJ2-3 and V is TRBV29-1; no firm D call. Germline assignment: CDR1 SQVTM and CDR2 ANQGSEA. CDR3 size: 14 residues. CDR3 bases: TGCAGCGTTGGAGCCGGCCTAAGCACAGATACGCAGAATTTT. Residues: CSVGAGLSTDTQNF.

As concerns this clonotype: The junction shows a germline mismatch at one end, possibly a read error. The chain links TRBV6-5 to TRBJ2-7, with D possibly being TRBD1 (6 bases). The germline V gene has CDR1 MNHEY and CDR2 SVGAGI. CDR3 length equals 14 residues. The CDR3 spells CASSNSRGWGEQYF. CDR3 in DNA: TGTGCCAGCAGTAACTCTAGGGGGTGGGGCGAGCAGTACTTC.

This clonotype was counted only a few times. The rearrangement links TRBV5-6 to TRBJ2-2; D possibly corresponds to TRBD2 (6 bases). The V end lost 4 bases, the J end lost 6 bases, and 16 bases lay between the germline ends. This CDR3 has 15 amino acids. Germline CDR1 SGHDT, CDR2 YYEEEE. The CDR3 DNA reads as TGTGCCAGCAGCGTTGACATCGGGAGAGCCGGGGAGCTGTTTTTT. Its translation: CASSVDIGRAGELFF.

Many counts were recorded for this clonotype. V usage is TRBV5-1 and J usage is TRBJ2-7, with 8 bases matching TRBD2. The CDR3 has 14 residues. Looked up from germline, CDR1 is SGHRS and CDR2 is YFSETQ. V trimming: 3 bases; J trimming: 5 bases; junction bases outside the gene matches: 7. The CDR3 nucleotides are TGCGCCAGCAGCTCGGGACTAGTTATTGACGAGCAGTACTTC. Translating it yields CASSSGLVIDEQYF.

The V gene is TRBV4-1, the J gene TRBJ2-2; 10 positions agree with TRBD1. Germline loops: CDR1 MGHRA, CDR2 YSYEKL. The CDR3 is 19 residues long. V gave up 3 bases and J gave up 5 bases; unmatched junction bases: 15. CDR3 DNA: TGCGCCAGCAGCCAGAGGGGACATCCGGGACAGGGGAGGACCGGGGAGCTGTTTTTT. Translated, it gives CASSQRGHPGQGRTGELFF.

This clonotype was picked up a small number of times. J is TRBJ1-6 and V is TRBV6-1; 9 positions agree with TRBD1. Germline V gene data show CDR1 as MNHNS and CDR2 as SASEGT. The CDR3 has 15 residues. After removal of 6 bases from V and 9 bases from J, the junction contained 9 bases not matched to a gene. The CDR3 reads CASSQGGTGISPLHF. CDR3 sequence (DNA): TGTGCCAGCAGCCAAGGCGGGACAGGGATTTCACCCCTCCACTTT.

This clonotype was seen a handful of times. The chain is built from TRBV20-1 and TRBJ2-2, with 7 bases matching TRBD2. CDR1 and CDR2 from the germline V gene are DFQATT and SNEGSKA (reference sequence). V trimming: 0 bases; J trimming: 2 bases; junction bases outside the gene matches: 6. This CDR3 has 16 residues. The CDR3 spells CSARESGTANTGELFF. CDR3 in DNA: TGCAGTGCTAGAGAGAGCGGGACGGCCAACACCGGGGAGCTGTTTTTT.

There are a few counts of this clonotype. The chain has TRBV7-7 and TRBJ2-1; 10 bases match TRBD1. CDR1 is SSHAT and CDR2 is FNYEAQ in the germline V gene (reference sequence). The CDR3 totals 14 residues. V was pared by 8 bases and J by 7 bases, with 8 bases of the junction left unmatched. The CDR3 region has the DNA TGTGCCAGCCGGGCGTGGGGACAGGGGAATGAGCAGTTCTTC. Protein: CASRAWGQGNEQFF.

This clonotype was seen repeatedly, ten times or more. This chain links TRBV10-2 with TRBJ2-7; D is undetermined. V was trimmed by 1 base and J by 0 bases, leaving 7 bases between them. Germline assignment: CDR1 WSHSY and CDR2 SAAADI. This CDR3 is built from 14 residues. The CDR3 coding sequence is TGCGCCAGCAGTGAGTACGAGAGCTCCTACGAGCAGTACGTC. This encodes CASSEYESSYEQYV.